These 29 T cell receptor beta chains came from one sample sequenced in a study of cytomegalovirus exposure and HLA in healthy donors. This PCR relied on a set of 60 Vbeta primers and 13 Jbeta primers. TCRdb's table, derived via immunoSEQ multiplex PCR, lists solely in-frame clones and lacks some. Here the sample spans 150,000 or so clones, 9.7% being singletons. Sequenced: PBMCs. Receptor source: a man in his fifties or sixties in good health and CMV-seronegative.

CDR3 nucleotide sequence: TGCGCCAGCAGCCAAGAAAGGCGAGCGGGGGGAACAGGGAAGAAGGAAAAAGAGACCCAGTACTTC. This gives the protein CASSQERRAGGTGKKEKETQYF. The genes are TRBV4-1 and TRBJ2-5; 9 nucleotides align to TRBD2. This CDR3 spans 22 amino acids. Germline trimming cut 0 bases from V and 3 bases from J; bases unmatched to any gene: 23. Germline-derived CDR1 and CDR2 are MGHRA and YSYEKL.

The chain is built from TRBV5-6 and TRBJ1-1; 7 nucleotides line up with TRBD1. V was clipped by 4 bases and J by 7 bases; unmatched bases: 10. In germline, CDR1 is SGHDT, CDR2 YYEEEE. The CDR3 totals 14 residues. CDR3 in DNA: TGTGCCAGCAGCCCTATCGGGACAGTAATTGAAGCTTTCTTT. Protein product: CASSPIGTVIEAFF.

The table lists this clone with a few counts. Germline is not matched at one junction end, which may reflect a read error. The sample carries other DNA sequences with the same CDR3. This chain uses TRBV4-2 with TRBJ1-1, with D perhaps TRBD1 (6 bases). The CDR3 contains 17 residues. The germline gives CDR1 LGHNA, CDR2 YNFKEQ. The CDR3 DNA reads TGTGCCAGCAGCCCCAGGGGACACCCCGCGGAAAGTGCTGAACCTTTCTTT. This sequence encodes CASSPRGHPAESAEPFF.

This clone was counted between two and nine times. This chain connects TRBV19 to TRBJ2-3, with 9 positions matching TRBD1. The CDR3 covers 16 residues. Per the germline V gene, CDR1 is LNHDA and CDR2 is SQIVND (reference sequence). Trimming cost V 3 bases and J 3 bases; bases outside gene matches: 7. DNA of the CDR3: TGTGCCAGTAGTATCCCTGGGACAGGGAAAACAGATACGCAGTATTTT. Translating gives CASSIPGTGKTDTQYF.

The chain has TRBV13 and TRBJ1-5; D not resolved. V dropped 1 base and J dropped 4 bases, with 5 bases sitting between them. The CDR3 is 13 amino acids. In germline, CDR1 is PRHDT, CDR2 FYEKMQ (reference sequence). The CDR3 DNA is TGTGCCAGCAGCTTAGCGGAGAATCAGCCCCAGCATTTT. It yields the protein CASSLAENQPQHF.

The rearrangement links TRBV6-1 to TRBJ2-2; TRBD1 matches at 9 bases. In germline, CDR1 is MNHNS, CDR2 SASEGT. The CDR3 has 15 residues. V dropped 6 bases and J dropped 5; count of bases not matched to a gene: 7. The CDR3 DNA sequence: TGTGCCAGCAGCACCCGGGACAGGGCGACCGGGGAGCTGTTTTTT. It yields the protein CASSTRDRATGELFF.

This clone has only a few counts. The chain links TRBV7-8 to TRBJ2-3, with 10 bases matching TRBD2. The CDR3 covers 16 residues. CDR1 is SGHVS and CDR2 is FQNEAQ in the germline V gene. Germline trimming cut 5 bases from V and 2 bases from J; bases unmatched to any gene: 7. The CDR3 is CASSTLSGGLTDTQYF. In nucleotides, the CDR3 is TGTGCCAGCAGCACCCTTAGCGGGGGGCTCACAGATACGCAGTATTTT. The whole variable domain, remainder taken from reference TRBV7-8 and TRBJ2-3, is GAGVSQSPRYKVAKRGQDVALRCDPISGHVSLFWYQQALGQGPEFLTYFQNEAQLDKSGLPSDRFFAERPEGSVSTLKIQRTQQEDSAVYLCASSTLSGGLTDTQYFGPGTRLTVL.

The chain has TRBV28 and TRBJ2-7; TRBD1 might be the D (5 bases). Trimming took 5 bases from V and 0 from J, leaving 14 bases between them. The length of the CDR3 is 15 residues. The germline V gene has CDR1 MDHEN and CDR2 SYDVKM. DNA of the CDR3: TGTGCCAGCAGTGTATCGAAAGGGGCCTCCTACGAGCAGTACTTC. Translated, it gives CASSVSKGASYEQYF.

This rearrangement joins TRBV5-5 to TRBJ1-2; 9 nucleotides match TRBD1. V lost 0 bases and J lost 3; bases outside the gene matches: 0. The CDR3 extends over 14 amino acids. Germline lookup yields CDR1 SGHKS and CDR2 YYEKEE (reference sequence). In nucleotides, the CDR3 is TGTGCCAGCAGCTTGGGGACAGGGGACTATGGCTACACCTTC. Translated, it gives CASSLGTGDYGYTF.

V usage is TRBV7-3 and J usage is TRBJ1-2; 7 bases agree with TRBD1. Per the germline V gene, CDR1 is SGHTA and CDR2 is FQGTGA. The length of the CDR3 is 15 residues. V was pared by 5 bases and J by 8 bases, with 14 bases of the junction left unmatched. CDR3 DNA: TGTGCCAGCAGCCCCCAACCACAGGGGTCTGACGGCTACACCTTC. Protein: CASSPQPQGSDGYTF.

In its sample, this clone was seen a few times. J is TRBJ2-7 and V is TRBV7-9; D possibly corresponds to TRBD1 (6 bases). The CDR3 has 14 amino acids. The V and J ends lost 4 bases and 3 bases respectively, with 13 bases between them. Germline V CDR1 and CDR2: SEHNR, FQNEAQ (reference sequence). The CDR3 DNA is TGTGCCAGCAGCTCGTCCGGGACATACTACGAGCAGTACTTC. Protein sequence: CASSSSGTYYEQYF.

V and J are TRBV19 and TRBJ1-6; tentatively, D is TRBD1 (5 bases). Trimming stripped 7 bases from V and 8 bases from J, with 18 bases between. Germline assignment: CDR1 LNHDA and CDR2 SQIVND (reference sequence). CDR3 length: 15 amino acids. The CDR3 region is CASNPGLHFDSPLHF. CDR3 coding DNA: TGTGCCAGTAACCCAGGGTTACATTTTGATTCACCCCTCCACTTT.

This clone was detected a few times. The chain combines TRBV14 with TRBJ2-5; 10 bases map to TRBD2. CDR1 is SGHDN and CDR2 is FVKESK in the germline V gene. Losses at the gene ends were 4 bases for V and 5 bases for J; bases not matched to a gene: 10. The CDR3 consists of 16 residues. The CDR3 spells CASSPVGLAGVETQYF. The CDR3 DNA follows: TGTGCCAGCAGCCCTGTGGGGCTAGCGGGAGTTGAGACCCAGTACTTC.

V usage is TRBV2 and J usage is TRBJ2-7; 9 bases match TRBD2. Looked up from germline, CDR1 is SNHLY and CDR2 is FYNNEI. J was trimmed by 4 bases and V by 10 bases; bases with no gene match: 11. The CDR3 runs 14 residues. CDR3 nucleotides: TGTGCCATCGCGCCGAGCGGGGGGAAGTACGAGCAGTACTTC. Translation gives CAIAPSGGKYEQYF.

The CDR3 sequence: CASSYAGGIRETQYF. CDR3 DNA: TGCGCCAGCAGCTACGCAGGGGGCATACGAGAGACCCAGTACTTC. V gene TRBV5-1 combines with J gene TRBJ2-5; 8 positions agree with TRBD1. J was trimmed by 4 bases and V by 3 bases; bases with no gene match: 8. The CDR3 sequence is 15 residues long. CDR1 and CDR2 from the germline V gene are SGHRS and YFSETQ. Full variable domain (outside the CDR3, taken from reference TRBV5-1 and TRBJ2-5): KAGVTQTPRYLIKTRGQQVTLSCSPISGHRSVSWYQQTPGQGLQFLFEYFSETQRNKGNFPGRFSGRQFSNSRSEMNVSTLELGDSALYLCASSYAGGIRETQYFGPGTRLLVL.

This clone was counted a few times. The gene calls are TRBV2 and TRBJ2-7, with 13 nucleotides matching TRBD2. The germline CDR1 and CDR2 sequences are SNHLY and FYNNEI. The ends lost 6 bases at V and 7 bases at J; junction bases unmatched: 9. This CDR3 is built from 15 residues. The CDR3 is CASRTLAGGPGEQYF. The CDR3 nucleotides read TGTGCCAGCAGAACACTAGCGGGAGGGCCGGGGGAGCAGTACTTC.

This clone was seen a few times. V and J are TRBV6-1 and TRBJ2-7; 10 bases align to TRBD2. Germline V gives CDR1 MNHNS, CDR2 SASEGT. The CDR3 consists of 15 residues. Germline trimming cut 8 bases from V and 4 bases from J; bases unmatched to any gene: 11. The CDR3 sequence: CASEGLAGVSYEQYF. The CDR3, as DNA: TGTGCCAGCGAGGGCCTAGCGGGAGTATCGTACGAGCAGTACTTC.

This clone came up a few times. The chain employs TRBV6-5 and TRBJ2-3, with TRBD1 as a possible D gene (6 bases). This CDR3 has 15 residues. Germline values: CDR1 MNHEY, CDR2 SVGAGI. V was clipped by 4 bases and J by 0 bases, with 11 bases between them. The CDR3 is CASSSGQVSTDTQYF. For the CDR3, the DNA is TGTGCCAGCAGTTCGGGACAAGTTAGCACAGATACGCAGTATTTT.

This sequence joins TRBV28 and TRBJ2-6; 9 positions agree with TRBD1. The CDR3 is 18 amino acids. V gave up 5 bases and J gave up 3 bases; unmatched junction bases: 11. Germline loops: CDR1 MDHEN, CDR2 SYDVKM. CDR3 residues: CASSPGQGSLVGANVLTF. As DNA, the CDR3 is TGTGCCAGCAGTCCAGGACAGGGGTCTTTAGTTGGGGCCAACGTCCTGACTTTC. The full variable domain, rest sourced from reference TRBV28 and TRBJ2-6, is DVKVTQSSRYLVKRTGEKVFLECVQDMDHENMFWYRQDPGLGLRLIYFSYDVKMKEKGDIPEGYSVSREKKERFSLILESASTNQTSMYLCASSPGQGSLVGANVLTFGAGSRLTVL.

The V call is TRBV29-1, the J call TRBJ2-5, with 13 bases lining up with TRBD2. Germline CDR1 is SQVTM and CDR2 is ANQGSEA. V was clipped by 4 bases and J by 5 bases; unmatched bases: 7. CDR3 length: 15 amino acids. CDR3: CSVGLAGGYRETQYF. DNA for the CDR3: TGCAGCGTTGGACTAGCGGGAGGTTATAGGGAGACCCAGTACTTC.

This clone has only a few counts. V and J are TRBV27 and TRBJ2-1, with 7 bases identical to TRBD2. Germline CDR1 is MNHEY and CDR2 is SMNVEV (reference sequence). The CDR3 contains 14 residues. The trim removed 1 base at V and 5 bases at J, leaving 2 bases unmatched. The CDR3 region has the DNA TGTGCCAGCAGTTTATACCTAGCGGACAATGAGCAGTTCTTC. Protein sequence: CASSLYLADNEQFF.

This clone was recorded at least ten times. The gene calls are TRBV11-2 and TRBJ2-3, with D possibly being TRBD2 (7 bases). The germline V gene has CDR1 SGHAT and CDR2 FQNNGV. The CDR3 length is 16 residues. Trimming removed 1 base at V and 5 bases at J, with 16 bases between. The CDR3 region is CASSLGAGARLDTQYF. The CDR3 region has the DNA TGTGCCAGCAGCTTAGGGGCGGGGGCCCGACTAGATACGCAGTATTTT.

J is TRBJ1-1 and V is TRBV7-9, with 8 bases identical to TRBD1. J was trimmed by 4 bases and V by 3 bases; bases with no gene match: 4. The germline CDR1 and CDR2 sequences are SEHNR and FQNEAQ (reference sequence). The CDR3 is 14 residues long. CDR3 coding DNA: TGTGCCAGCAGCTTCCCCACAGGGGGCACTGAAGCTTTCTTT. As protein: CASSFPTGGTEAFF.

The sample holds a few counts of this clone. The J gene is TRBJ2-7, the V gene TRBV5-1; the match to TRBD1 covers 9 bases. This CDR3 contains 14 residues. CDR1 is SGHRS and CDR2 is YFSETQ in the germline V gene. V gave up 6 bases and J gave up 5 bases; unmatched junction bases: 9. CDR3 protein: CASNPTGGIHEQYF. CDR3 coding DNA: TGCGCCAGCAACCCGACAGGGGGGATCCACGAGCAGTACTTC. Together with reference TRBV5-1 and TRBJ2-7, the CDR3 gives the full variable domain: KAGVTQTPRYLIKTRGQQVTLSCSPISGHRSVSWYQQTPGQGLQFLFEYFSETQRNKGNFPGRFSGRQFSNSRSEMNVSTLELGDSALYLCASNPTGGIHEQYFGPGTRLTVT.

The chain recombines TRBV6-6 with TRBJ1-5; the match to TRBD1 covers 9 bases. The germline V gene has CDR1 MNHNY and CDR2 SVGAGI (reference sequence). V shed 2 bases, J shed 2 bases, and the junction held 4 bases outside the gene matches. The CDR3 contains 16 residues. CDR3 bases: TGTGCCAGCAGTTACGATAGACAGGGGGGCAATCAGCCCCAGCATTTT. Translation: CASSYDRQGGNQPQHF.

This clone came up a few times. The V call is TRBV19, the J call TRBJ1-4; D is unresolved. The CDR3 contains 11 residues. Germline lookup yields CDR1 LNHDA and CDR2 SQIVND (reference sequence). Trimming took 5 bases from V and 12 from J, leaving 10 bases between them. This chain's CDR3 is CASSFLGELFF. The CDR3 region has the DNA TGTGCCAGTAGTTTCCTGGGAGAACTGTTTTTT.

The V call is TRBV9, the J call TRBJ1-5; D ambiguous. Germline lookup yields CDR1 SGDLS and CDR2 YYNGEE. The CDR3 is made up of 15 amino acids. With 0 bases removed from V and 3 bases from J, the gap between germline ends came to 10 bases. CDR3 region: CASSVEPEANQPQHF. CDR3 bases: TGTGCCAGCAGCGTAGAACCAGAGGCCAATCAGCCCCAGCATTTT.

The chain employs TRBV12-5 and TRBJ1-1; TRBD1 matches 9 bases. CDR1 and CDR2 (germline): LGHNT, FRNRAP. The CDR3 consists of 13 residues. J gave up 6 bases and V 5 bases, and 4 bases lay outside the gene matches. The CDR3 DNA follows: TGTGCTAGTGGTCGGGACAGGGACCCTGAAGCTTTCTTT. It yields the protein CASGRDRDPEAFF. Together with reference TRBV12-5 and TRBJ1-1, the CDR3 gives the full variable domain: DARVTQTPRHKVTEMGQEVTMRCQPILGHNTVFWYRQTMMQGLELLAYFRNRAPLDDSGMPKDRFSAEMPDATLATLKIQPSEPRDSAVYFCASGRDRDPEAFFGQGTRLTVV.

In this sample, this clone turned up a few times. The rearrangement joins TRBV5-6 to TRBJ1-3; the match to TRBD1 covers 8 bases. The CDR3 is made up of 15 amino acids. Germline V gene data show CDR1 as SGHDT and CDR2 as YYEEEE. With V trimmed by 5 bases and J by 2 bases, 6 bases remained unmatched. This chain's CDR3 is CASSREQGAGNTIYF. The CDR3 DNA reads TGTGCCAGCAGTCGAGAACAGGGGGCTGGAAACACCATATATTTT.